This entry features one T cell receptor (beta chain) sequence. The CDR3 consists of 16 residues. In germline, CDR1 is MRHNA, CDR2 SNTAGT. Trimming cost V 4 bases and J 3 bases, with 15 bases left between them. The data originate from a study of control samples from healthy donors and cancer patients. Measured with immunoSEQ multiplex PCR; TCRdb has only the in-frame clones, and not every one. Of approximately 120,000 clones in the sample, 75% to 90% were seen once. The J gene is TRBJ2-2, the V gene TRBV6-4; tentatively, D is TRBD1 or TRBD2 (6 bases each). This sequence was found in a woman aged 50 to 65 in good health. The source material was blood. The CDR3 loop reads CASSAYYREDTGELFF. The DNA for the CDR3 is TGTGCCAGCAGTGCTTATTACAGGGAGGACACCGGGGAGCTGTTTTTT.